This T cell receptor (beta chain) originates from a study of blood T cell repertoires in COVID-19. On the study more broadly: T cells, B-cell-depleted T cells, or PBMCs supplied cDNA or gDNA.

Sequencing used immunoSEQ multiplex PCR; TCRdb keeps in-frame clones, though not all of them. This table has 250,000 to 350,000 clones, about four fifths appearing once. The Seattle patients, enrolled during active infection, were followed longitudinally. V trimming: 5 bases; J trimming: 5 bases; junction bases outside the gene matches: 15. The CDR3 covers 16 residues. Germline-derived CDR1 and CDR2 are SGHAT and FQNNGV. The sequenced sample was peripheral blood. This receptor was obtained from a human donor with COVID-19, enrolled during active disease. The donor label of this sample is uncertain. V usage is TRBV11-2 and J usage is TRBJ2-7; 7 bases map to TRBD1. This CDR3 is CASSPRVQGIKDEQYF. The CDR3 DNA reads TGTGCCAGCAGCCCGAGAGTACAGGGGATCAAGGACGAGCAGTACTTC.